The 11 T cell receptor beta chains given below trace back to one sample, sequenced in a study of T cell responses to AZD1222 COVID-19 vaccine. Sequenced by immunoSEQ multiplex PCR; TCRdb stores in-frame clones only, minus some. The table includes around 120,000 clones, more than 75% detected once. Sequenced here: peripheral blood, sampled on day 0 of AZD1222 vaccination. The origin of the receptors is an adult in good health.

The chain employs TRBV4-2 and TRBJ2-7; D is unclear. The CDR3 runs 14 residues. CDR1 and CDR2 (germline): LGHNA, YNFKEQ. Trimming shortened V by 3 bases and J by 2 bases, and 11 bases separated the two germline ends. The CDR3 nucleotides are TGTGCCAGCAGCCAGGATTATGGGCCCTACGAGCAGTACTTC. Protein product: CASSQDYGPYEQYF.

The chain recombines TRBV19 with TRBJ1-2; possibly TRBD1 for D (6 bases). Looked up from germline, CDR1 is LNHDA and CDR2 is SQIVND (reference sequence). The V end was cut by 5 bases, the J end by 4 bases, with 17 bases between. The CDR3 covers 15 residues. The CDR3 DNA sequence: TGTGCCAGTAGTCCCTCTTCAGGGGCAGTCTATGGCTACACCTTC. Translating gives CASSPSSGAVYGYTF.

The CDR3 DNA follows: TGTGCCAGCAGCTCCAACCATCAGGATACGCAGTATTTT. Protein sequence: CASSSNHQDTQYF. This chain joins TRBV5-4 and TRBJ2-3; D is uncertain. This CDR3 contains 13 residues. Germline V lookup: CDR1 SGHNT, CDR2 YYREEE (reference sequence). V was clipped by 3 bases and J by 6 bases, with 11 bases between them.

This chain links TRBV3-1 (or the pseudogene TRBV3-2) with TRBJ1-2; TRBD1 matches at 7 bases. V lost 4 bases, J lost 8 bases, and 7 bases stayed unmatched. Germline CDR1 and CDR2: LGHDT and YNNKEL (reference sequence). This CDR3 contains 13 residues. The CDR3 sequence: CASSREGGGGYTF. The DNA for the CDR3 is TGTGCCAGCAGCCGAGAGGGAGGGGGCGGCTACACCTTC.

The rearrangement uses TRBV19 and TRBJ1-2, with 9 bases identical to TRBD1. With 6 bases clipped from V and 6 bases from J, the junction kept 5 bases outside the gene matches. This CDR3 is built from 13 residues. CDR1 and CDR2 from the germline V gene are LNHDA and SQIVND (reference sequence). The chain's CDR3 is CASRIQGADGYTF. For the CDR3, the DNA is TGTGCCAGTAGGATACAGGGGGCGGATGGCTACACCTTC.

The chain recombines TRBV6-1 with TRBJ2-7, with D tentatively TRBD1 (7 bases). The CDR3 totals 15 residues. V lost 0 bases, J lost 4 bases, and 13 bases lay in between. Germline CDR1 is MNHNS and CDR2 is SASEGT. CDR3: CASSEASAGGYEQYF. In nucleotides, the CDR3 is TGTGCCAGCAGTGAAGCGTCAGCAGGGGGGTACGAGCAGTACTTC.

The chain has TRBV6-5 and TRBJ1-4, with a possible D match to TRBD1 (5 bases). The length of the CDR3 is 12 residues. Germline V gene data show CDR1 as MNHEY and CDR2 as SVGAGI. V shed 6 bases and J shed 8 bases, with 10 bases lying between them. For the CDR3, the DNA is TGTGCCAGCAGGGGGCTGGCCGAAAAACTGTTTTTT. This gives the protein CASRGLAEKLFF.

The rearrangement uses TRBV18 and TRBJ2-7, with D uncertain. V lost 4 bases and J 0 bases, leaving 10 bases between the germline ends. CDR3 length: 14 residues. Per germline, CDR1 KGHSH and CDR2 LQKENI. The chain's CDR3 is CASSLQVLSYEQYF. The CDR3 region has the DNA TGTGCCAGCTCACTTCAGGTACTCTCCTACGAGCAGTACTTC.

This clone occurred once. The J gene is TRBJ1-6, the V gene TRBV9; D is unresolved. The ends were cut back, 5 bases at V and 6 bases at J, with 15 bases in the middle. Germline V gene data show CDR1 as SGDLS and CDR2 as YYNGEE. This CDR3 comprises 15 residues. The CDR3 loop is CASRADEGLNSPLHF. The DNA of the CDR3 is TGTGCCAGCAGGGCGGATGAGGGCCTTAATTCACCCCTCCACTTT.

This sequence joins TRBV5-6 and TRBJ1-4; unclear D gene. The CDR3 spans 11 residues. The ends were cut back, 7 bases at V and 14 bases at J, with 15 bases in the middle. Germline V gives CDR1 SGHDT, CDR2 YYEEEE. The CDR3, as DNA: TGTGCCAGCCAAAACTCCGGAACCCTGTTTTTT. Protein product: CASQNSGTLFF.

The V gene is TRBV6-5, the J gene TRBJ2-3, with D perhaps matching TRBD1 or TRBD2 (6 bases each). The CDR3 contains 13 residues. Trimming pared 6 bases from V and 6 bases from J, leaving 13 bases between. Germline CDR1 MNHEY, CDR2 SVGAGI. CDR3 amino acids: CASRLQGGDTQYF. DNA for the CDR3: TGTGCCAGCAGATTACAGGGAGGCGATACGCAGTATTTT.